This T cell receptor beta chain was recovered during a study of T cells in Graves' hyperthyroidism and ophthalmopathy. The TCR beta CDR3 regions underwent amplification using RNA transcripts as the source. TCR CDR3 underwent first-round RT-PCR with the HTBI primer set. TCRdb fed the multiplex PCR reads into MiXCR, producing one record per CDR3 protein. This table holds about 270,000 distinct CDR3 sequences, around 20% found once. Concerning this clonotype itself: Its antigen is not known.

On the basis of clinical symptoms, serum thyroxine and TRAb, thyroid ultrasound and orbital computed tomography, diagnoses were made. General study points: Expanded thyroid clonotypes (above 0.001) were mostly also found in blood.

V shed 4 bases and J shed 3 bases, with 10 bases lying between them. Per germline, CDR1 MDHEN and CDR2 SYDVKM. The CDR3 sequence is 13 residues long. The chain links TRBV28 to TRBJ2-7; TRBD1 might be the D (6 bases). The TCR sequence derives from a man aged 25-45 years with Graves' ophthalmopathy. Sample: blood. CDR3 coding DNA: TGTGCCAGCAGTTCTTCCAGGGGCTACGAGCAGTACTTC. Amino acid sequence: CASSSSRGYEQYF.